This T cell receptor (beta chain) is from a study of blood T cell repertoires in COVID-19. This clone was detected only a few times. Sequenced by immunoSEQ multiplex PCR; TCRdb stores in-frame clones only, minus some. The repertoire holds around 300,000 clones, with roughly nine tenths as singletons. Germline loops: CDR1 MDHEN, CDR2 SYDVKM. Losses at the gene ends were 5 bases for V and 1 base for J; bases not matched to a gene: 11. The CDR3 runs 19 residues. This chain links TRBV28 with TRBJ2-4; 13 bases are a match to TRBD2. This receptor was identified in a woman aged 45-60 years who had recovered from COVID-19. The sample consisted of PBMCs or T cells enriched from blood (not recorded which). CDR3 protein: CASSPGLAGAGNAKNIQYF. The CDR3 nucleotides read TGTGCCAGCAGTCCCGGACTAGCGGGAGCAGGGAACGCCAAAAACATTCAGTACTTC.